One sample yielded the 2 T cell receptor beta chains listed below, sequenced in a study of PD-1 and CTLA-4 blockade in melanoma (dated by TCRdb to 2020 to 2023). The library was made by the immunoSEQ multiplex PCR assay. The table comes from immuneACCESS by way of TCRdb, which keeps in-frame sequences with V and J called. Part of the clones is missing from these tables; in studies checked, under half for an unresolved V gene and the rest for unknown reasons. Here the sample has some 21,000 clones; approximately 88% occur a single time. The ten largest clones represent 7.8% of the sample. The sequencing here drew on CD8+ T cells from peripheral blood, taken before anti-PD-1 treatment. All receptors derive from a human donor with melanoma.

This sequence joins TRBV30 and TRBJ1-2; weak D call: TRBD1 (6 bases). The germline V gene encodes CDR1 GTSNPN and CDR2 SVGIG (reference sequence). The CDR3 consists of 14 residues. V was pared by 2 bases and J by 0 bases, with 10 bases between. CDR3 sequence (DNA): TGTGCCTGGAGTAGGGGGGCCTCTAACTATGGCTACACCTTC. Its translation is CAWSRGASNYGYTF. The full variable domain, completed using reference TRBV30 and TRBJ1-2, is SQTIHQWPATLVQPVGSPLSLECTVEGTSNPNLYWYRQAAGRGLQLLFYSVGIGQISSEVPQNLSASRPQDRQFILSSKKLLLSDSGFYLCAWSRGASNYGYTFGSGTRLTVV.

The chain carries TRBV5-6 and TRBJ2-1, with TRBD2 matching 8 bases. V dropped 4 bases and J dropped 5; count of bases not matched to a gene: 5. This CDR3 has 14 amino acids. In germline, CDR1 is SGHDT, CDR2 YYEEEE. CDR3 residues: CASSPGGANNEQFF. Here the CDR3 DNA reads TGTGCCAGCAGCCCCGGGGGGGCCAACAATGAGCAGTTCTTC.